The clone carrying this TCR beta chain was counted between two and nine times. This sample is drawn from a study of blood T cell repertoires in COVID-19. Background on the study: Material from acute and convalescent COVID-19 was sourced from the United States, Italy and Spain. In each case, the material was cDNA or gDNA derived from T cells, B-cell-depleted T cells, or PBMCs.

Seattle participants joined during active infection and were tracked over time. The protocol was immunoSEQ multiplex PCR, while the TCRdb copy is restricted to in-frame clones and leaves out a portion. The table has around 71,000 clones, 83% seen once. The J segment lost 2 bases and the V segment lost 4 bases, leaving 8 bases of the junction unmatched. The V gene's germline CDR1 is SGDLS and CDR2 YYNGEE. The CDR3 contains 15 residues. The J gene is TRBJ2-7, the V gene TRBV9; 8 bases are a match to TRBD1. Material: peripheral blood. The TCR was taken from a man aged 30 to 39 with COVID-19, enrolled during active disease. Here the CDR3 reads CASSLGTGRAYEQYF. CDR3 sequence (DNA): TGTGCCAGCAGCTTGGGGACAGGCAGAGCCTACGAGCAGTACTTC.